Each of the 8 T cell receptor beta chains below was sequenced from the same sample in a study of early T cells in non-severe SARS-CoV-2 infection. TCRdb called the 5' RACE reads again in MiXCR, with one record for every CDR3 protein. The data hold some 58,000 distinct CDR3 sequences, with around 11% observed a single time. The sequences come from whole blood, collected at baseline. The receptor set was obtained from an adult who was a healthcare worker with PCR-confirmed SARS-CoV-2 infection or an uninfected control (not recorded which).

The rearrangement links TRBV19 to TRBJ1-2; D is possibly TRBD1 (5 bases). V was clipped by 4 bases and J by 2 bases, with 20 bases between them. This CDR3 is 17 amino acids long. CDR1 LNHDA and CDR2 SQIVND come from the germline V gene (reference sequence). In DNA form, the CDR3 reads TGTGCCAGTAGTAACCTTTACCGGGACTGGGGAAACTATGGCTACACCTTC. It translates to CASSNLYRDWGNYGYTF. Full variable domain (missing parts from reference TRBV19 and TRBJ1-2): DGGITQSPKYLFRKEGQNVTLSCEQNLNHDAMYWYRQDPGQGLRLIYYSQIVNDFQKGDIAEGYSVSREKKESFPLTVTSAQKNPTAFYLCASSNLYRDWGNYGYTFGSGTRLTVV.

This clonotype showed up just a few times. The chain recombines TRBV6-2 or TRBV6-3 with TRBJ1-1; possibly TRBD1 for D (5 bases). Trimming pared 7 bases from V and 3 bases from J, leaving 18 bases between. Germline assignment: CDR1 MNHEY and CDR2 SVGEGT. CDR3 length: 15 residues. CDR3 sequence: CASMGRGRRDTEAFF. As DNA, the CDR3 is TGTGCCAGCATGGGGAGGGGCAGGCGGGACACTGAAGCTTTCTTT.

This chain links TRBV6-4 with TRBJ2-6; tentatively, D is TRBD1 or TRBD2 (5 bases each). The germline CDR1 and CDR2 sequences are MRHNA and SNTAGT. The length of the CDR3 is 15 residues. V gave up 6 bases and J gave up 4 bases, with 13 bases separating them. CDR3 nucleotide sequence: TGTGCCAGCAGCCTTTCAGGGACCGGGGCCAACGTCCTGACTTTC. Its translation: CASSLSGTGANVLTF.

CDR3 bases: TGTGCCAGCAGTTTAAGGGGGTATCAGCCCCAGCATTTT. Translation: CASSLRGYQPQHF. The genes are TRBV27 and TRBJ1-5, with a possible D match to TRBD1 (6 bases). Germline-derived CDR1 and CDR2 are MNHEY and SMNVEV (reference sequence). The V and J ends lost 2 bases and 5 bases respectively, with 7 bases between them. The CDR3 covers 13 residues.

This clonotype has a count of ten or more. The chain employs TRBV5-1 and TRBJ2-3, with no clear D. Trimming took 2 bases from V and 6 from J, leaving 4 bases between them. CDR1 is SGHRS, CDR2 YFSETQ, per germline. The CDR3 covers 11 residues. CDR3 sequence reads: CASSFADTQYF. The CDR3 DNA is TGCGCCAGCAGCTTCGCCGATACGCAGTATTTT.

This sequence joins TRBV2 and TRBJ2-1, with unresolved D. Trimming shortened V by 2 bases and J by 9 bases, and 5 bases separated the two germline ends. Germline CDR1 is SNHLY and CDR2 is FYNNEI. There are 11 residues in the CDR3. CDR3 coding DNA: TGTGCCAGCAGTGAAACCGGTGAGCAGTTCTTC. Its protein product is CASSETGEQFF.

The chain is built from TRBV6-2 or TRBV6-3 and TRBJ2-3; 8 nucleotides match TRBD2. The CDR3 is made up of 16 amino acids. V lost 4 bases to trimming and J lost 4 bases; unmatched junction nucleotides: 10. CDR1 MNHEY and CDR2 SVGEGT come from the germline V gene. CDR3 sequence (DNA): TGTGCCAGCAGTTCGCAAGCGGGGGTAATCGCAGATACGCAGTATTTT. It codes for CASSSQAGVIADTQYF.

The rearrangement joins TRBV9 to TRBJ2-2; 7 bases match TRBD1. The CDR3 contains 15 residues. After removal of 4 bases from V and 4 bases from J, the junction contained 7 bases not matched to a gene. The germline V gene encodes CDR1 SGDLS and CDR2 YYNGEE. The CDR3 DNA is TGTGCCAGCAGCTCCCCCGGGACAGTCACCGGGGAGCTGTTTTTT. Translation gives CASSSPGTVTGELFF.